What follows is one TCR beta chain and its context. The sample originates from a study of blood T cell repertoires in COVID-19. As for the study in general: The United States, Italy and Spain provided the acute and convalescent COVID-19 samples. The cDNA or gDNA used as material had been derived from T cells, B-cell-depleted T cells, or PBMCs.

The V end was cut by 3 bases, the J end by 9 bases, with 12 bases between. Germline values: CDR1 MNHEY, CDR2 SMNVEV (reference sequence). The CDR3 spans 13 residues. Original analysis: Reference gene primer amplification yielded estimated nucleated cell counts. Some clones are missing from TCRdb's copy, which holds only in-frame ones; the method was immunoSEQ multiplex PCR. The DNA gave D and trimming, while V, J and clone size come from that table. Among around 110,000 clones listed, approximately 82% were seen once. The sequence was obtained from a man between 70 and 80 years old with active or convalescent COVID-19. The chain joins TRBV27 to TRBJ2-1; no reliable D call. Sequencing was done on a sample of peripheral blood. CDR3 nucleotides: TGTGCCAGCAGTTTTACGGTTGCGGCTGAGCAGTTCTTC. This codes for CASSFTVAAEQFF.